Sequencing of this TCR beta chain was carried out in a study of blood T cell repertoires in COVID-19. At the level of the study: Acute-phase and convalescent COVID-19 samples originated in the United States, Italy and Spain. From T cells, B-cell-depleted T cells, or PBMCs came the material, which was cDNA or gDNA.

Original processing notes: Reference gene primer amplification in the assay estimated nucleated cell counts. Data came from immunoSEQ multiplex PCR; TCRdb stores just in-frame clones and leaves some out. V and J calls and clone size come straight from that table; D and trimming were deduced from the DNA. The data hold fewer than 65,000 clones, with approximately 85% observed a single time. The J segment lost 16 bases and the V segment lost 6 bases, leaving 8 bases of the junction unmatched. This CDR3 has 11 amino acids. Per germline, CDR1 MDHEN and CDR2 SYDVKM. This clonotype was sampled from a human donor in a cohort sampled during active COVID-19. The chain joins TRBV28 to TRBJ2-1; 8 bases fit TRBD1. Sequenced: peripheral blood. The CDR3 nucleotides read TGTGCCAGCAGCTCTACGGACAGGGACTTCTTC. It encodes CASSSTDRDFF. Using reference TRBV28 and TRBJ2-1 for the parts outside the CDR3, the full variable domain is DVKVTQSSRYLVKRTGEKVFLECVQDMDHENMFWYRQDPGLGLRLIYFSYDVKMKEKGDIPEGYSVSREKKERFSLILESASTNQTSMYLCASSSTDRDFFGPGTRLTVL.